Presented here are 16 T cell receptor beta chains from one specimen sequenced in a study of technical replicates of blood from several donors. TCRdb's copy holds only in-frame clones and misses some; the assay was immunoSEQ multiplex PCR. The sample lists approximately 85,000 clones, around 92% occurring once. Material for sequencing was T cells isolated from PBMCs. These receptors all come from a human donor in good health.

V gene TRBV14 combines with J gene TRBJ1-2, with 8 bases that match TRBD1. The CDR3 has 14 amino acids. Germline V gene sequence: CDR1 SGHDN, CDR2 FVKESK. Unmatched junction bases numbered 7, after V lost 5 bases and J lost 5 bases. In DNA, the CDR3 is TGTGCCAGCAGCGCCGGACAGGGCCTGTATGGCTACACCTTC. Translation gives CASSAGQGLYGYTF.

This rearrangement joins TRBV7-6 to TRBJ2-7; 12 bases agree with TRBD2. CDR1 is SGHVS, CDR2 FNYEAQ, per germline. The CDR3 contains 16 residues. Trimming removed 5 bases from V and 6 bases from J; junction bases left unmatched: 11. This CDR3 is CASSRGRLAGASEQYF. Here the CDR3 DNA reads TGTGCCAGCAGCCGTGGGAGACTAGCGGGGGCCTCCGAGCAGTACTTC.

This rearrangement joins TRBV5-1 to TRBJ2-3; D perhaps matches TRBD2 (6 bases). CDR3 length equals 18 residues. V lost 5 bases to trimming and J lost 2 bases, with 24 bases between them. The germline gives CDR1 SGHRS, CDR2 YFSETQ. Written as DNA, the CDR3 is TGCGCCAGCAGTATCAGCCCCATGACTAGTTCACCCACAGATACGCAGTATTTT. This gives the protein CASSISPMTSSPTDTQYF. Full variable domain (outside the CDR3, taken from reference TRBV5-1 and TRBJ2-3): KAGVTQTPRYLIKTRGQQVTLSCSPISGHRSVSWYQQTPGQGLQFLFEYFSETQRNKGNFPGRFSGRQFSNSRSEMNVSTLELGDSALYLCASSISPMTSSPTDTQYFGPGTRLTVL.

The chain combines TRBV9 with TRBJ2-2; TRBD2 agrees at 10 bases. The CDR3 is 15 amino acids. V lost 4 bases, J lost 1 base, and 1 base stayed unmatched. The germline V gene has CDR1 SGDLS and CDR2 YYNGEE. The chain's CDR3 is CASSRTSGNTGELFF. The CDR3 DNA sequence: TGTGCCAGCAGCCGGACTAGCGGGAACACCGGGGAGCTGTTTTTT.

A single count supports this clone. CDR3 DNA sequence: TGTGCCAGCAGCCCCCCCCCGGGGCGGGAGACCCTTGCACAAGAGACCCAGTACTTC. Encoded protein: CASSPPPGRETLAQETQYF. The J gene is TRBJ2-5, the V gene TRBV7-6, with 7 bases matching TRBD2. CDR3 length: 19 residues. V gave up 5 bases and J gave up 2 bases; unmatched junction bases: 20. CDR1 SGHVS and CDR2 FNYEAQ come from the germline V gene.

This clone showed up just once. The chain recombines TRBV6-5 with TRBJ1-1, with 7 bases fitting TRBD1. CDR3 length equals 14 residues. Germline CDR1 and CDR2: MNHEY and SVGAGI. V was pared by 4 bases and J by 5 bases, with 7 bases of the junction left unmatched. CDR3 in amino acids: CASSLTGPGTEAFF. The CDR3 DNA is TGTGCCAGCAGTTTGACAGGGCCTGGGACTGAAGCTTTCTTT.

The rearrangement uses TRBV7-3 and TRBJ2-2, with D possibly being TRBD2 (6 bases). Germline V gene lookup returns CDR1 SGHTA and CDR2 FQGTGA. The length of the CDR3 is 17 residues. Trimming took 5 bases from V and 5 from J, leaving 21 bases between them. The CDR3 loop is CASSPPRGIGTTGELFF. The CDR3 DNA follows: TGTGCCAGCAGCCCACCGCGGGGTATTGGGACGACCGGGGAGCTGTTTTTT.

V gene TRBV11-3 combines with J gene TRBJ2-1; D is possibly TRBD1 (5 bases). CDR3 length: 15 residues. Germline CDR1 is SGHNT and CDR2 is YENEEA. Deletions cut 2 bases from V and 4 bases from J, with 12 bases between. The CDR3 DNA is TGTGCCAGCAGCTTAAACTCTCAGGGATACAATGAGCAGTTCTTC. Amino acids: CASSLNSQGYNEQFF.

This CDR3 is CASSERYEQYF. Here the CDR3 DNA reads TGTGCCAGCAGTGAACGGTACGAGCAGTACTTC. The rearrangement joins TRBV2 to TRBJ2-7, with D uncertain. The CDR3 is 11 amino acids. In germline, CDR1 is SNHLY, CDR2 FYNNEI. V lost 2 bases and J lost 4, with 3 bases in between.

The V call is TRBV27, the J call TRBJ2-7; 7 nucleotides agree with TRBD1. With 5 bases clipped from V and 2 bases from J, the junction kept 3 bases outside the gene matches. CDR1 and CDR2 (germline): MNHEY, SMNVEV (reference sequence). The CDR3 totals 13 residues. The CDR3 here is CASSTGDTYEQYF. The CDR3 DNA is TGTGCCAGCAGTACAGGGGATACCTACGAGCAGTACTTC.

The chain uses TRBV7-9 and TRBJ1-5; no definite D call. The germline V gene has CDR1 SEHNR and CDR2 FQNEAQ (reference sequence). The V and J ends lost 4 bases and 4 bases respectively, with 11 bases between them. This CDR3 spans 14 amino acids. The CDR3 bases are TGTGCCAGCAGCTGGAACCGGGGAAATCAGCCCCAGCATTTT. It encodes CASSWNRGNQPQHF. The full variable domain, its missing parts supplied by reference TRBV7-9 and TRBJ1-5, is DTGVSQNPRHKITKRGQNVTFRCDPISEHNRLYWYRQTLGQGPEFLTYFQNEAQLEKSRLLSDRFSAERPKGSFSTLEIQRTEQGDSAMYLCASSWNRGNQPQHFGDGTRLSIL.

The chain carries TRBV9 and TRBJ2-2; 11 bases agree with TRBD2. The CDR3 is made up of 15 amino acids. Trimming took 0 bases from V and 6 from J; bases not matched to a gene: 1. The germline V gene has CDR1 SGDLS and CDR2 YYNGEE. CDR3 nucleotide sequence: TGTGCCAGCAGCGTAGTTAGCGGGAGGGCCGGGGAGCTGTTTTTT. Amino acids: CASSVVSGRAGELFF.

The chain has TRBV30 and TRBJ2-7, with 7 bases identical to TRBD2. The CDR3 covers 13 residues. V was pared by 7 bases and J by 3 bases, with 9 bases of the junction left unmatched. Per the germline V gene, CDR1 is GTSNPN and CDR2 is SVGIG (reference sequence). The CDR3 DNA follows: TGTGCCTCAGCGGGGAACATTTACTACGAGCAGTACTTC. It specifies CASAGNIYYEQYF.

The chain uses TRBV7-2 and TRBJ2-7, with TRBD1 identical over 8 bases. The CDR3 spans 15 residues. Trimming removed 2 bases from V and 6 bases from J; junction bases left unmatched: 9. Germline CDR1 reads SGHTA; CDR2 reads FQGNSA. As DNA, the CDR3 is TGTGCCAGCAGCTTAATCGGACAGGGTATTGGCGAGCAGTACTTC. Protein: CASSLIGQGIGEQYF.

The genes are TRBV29-1 and TRBJ1-1, with D perhaps matching TRBD1 (6 bases). The germline gives CDR1 SQVTM, CDR2 ANQGSEA. CDR3 length equals 14 residues. V lost 7 bases and J 0 bases, leaving 15 bases between the germline ends. The CDR3 loop reads CSANTGHMNTEAFF. The CDR3 coding sequence is TGCAGCGCTAACACAGGGCACATGAACACTGAAGCTTTCTTT.

The chain joins TRBV13 to TRBJ2-7, with 8 bases identical to TRBD1. The CDR3 is made up of 12 amino acids. Trimming cost V 6 bases and J 5 bases; bases outside gene matches: 3. CDR1 PRHDT and CDR2 FYEKMQ come from the germline V gene (reference sequence). The CDR3 protein is CASRRQGNEQYF. The CDR3 DNA follows: TGTGCCAGCAGACGACAGGGGAACGAGCAGTACTTC.